One and the same sample provided the 21 T cell receptor beta chains below, sequenced in a study of cytomegalovirus exposure and HLA in healthy donors. The PCR used 60 Vbeta and 13 Jbeta primers. Profiling relied on immunoSEQ multiplex PCR, and the TCRdb table lists in-frame clones only, not all of them. This sample lists 140,000 to 150,000 clones; its ten largest clones have 0.75% to 1%. The sample taken for sequencing was PBMCs. Every receptor here comes from a male donor in good health and CMV-seronegative.

The V and J genes are TRBV20-1 and TRBJ2-7, with a weak D call TRBD2 (5 bases). Deletions cut 6 bases from V and 5 bases from J, with 11 bases between. CDR1 is DFQATT and CDR2 is SNEGSKA in the germline V gene (reference sequence). The CDR3 is 11 residues long. The CDR3 sequence is CSAGDANEQYF. DNA of the CDR3: TGCAGTGCCGGGGATGCAAACGAGCAGTACTTC.

The J gene is TRBJ2-7, the V gene TRBV4-3; TRBD1 might be the D (5 bases). This CDR3 is built from 14 residues. The germline V gene encodes CDR1 LGHNA and CDR2 YSLEER. V was cut by 1 base and J by 2 bases, with 9 bases left in between. The CDR3: CASSQARGPYEQYF. The CDR3 DNA reads as TGCGCCAGCAGCCAAGCTAGGGGCCCCTACGAGCAGTACTTC.

The genes are TRBV7-2 and TRBJ1-1; 8 bases line up with TRBD1. In germline, CDR1 is SGHTA, CDR2 FQGNSA. The CDR3 covers 14 residues. V trimming: 4 bases; J trimming: 3 bases; junction bases outside the gene matches: 4. The CDR3 is CASSSRQGYTEAFF. CDR3 coding DNA: TGTGCCAGCAGCTCCAGACAGGGGTACACTGAAGCTTTCTTT.

The V and J genes are TRBV9 and TRBJ2-3; 7 bases agree with TRBD1. The CDR3 runs 15 residues. Unmatched junction bases numbered 8, after V lost 3 bases and J lost 4 bases. CDR1 and CDR2 (germline): SGDLS, YYNGEE. The CDR3 loop is CASSAVGQFADTQYF. The CDR3 DNA reads TGTGCCAGCAGCGCGGTGGGACAGTTCGCAGATACGCAGTATTTT.

The rearrangement uses TRBV6-5 and TRBJ2-2; D is unresolved. Germline V CDR1 and CDR2: MNHEY, SVGAGI. The germline V and J ends were trimmed by 7 bases and 5 bases, with 17 bases remaining between them. CDR3 length: 15 residues. CDR3 bases: TGTGCCAGCACCTTACTTAGTGTGGAGACCGGGGAGCTGTTTTTT. It codes for CASTLLSVETGELFF.

The chain joins TRBV5-1 to TRBJ1-5; 9 bases align to TRBD1. Germline V gives CDR1 SGHRS, CDR2 YFSETQ. V shed 5 bases, J shed 8 bases, and the junction held 5 bases outside the gene matches. The CDR3 is 13 residues long. In DNA form, the CDR3 reads TGCGCCAGCAGTCCTACAGGGGGCAAGCCCCAGCATTTT. Amino acids: CASSPTGGKPQHF.

The CDR3 DNA reads as TGTGCCAGCAGCCCACAGGGTGACTCTTTCGACGAGCAGTACTTC. It is translated as CASSPQGDSFDEQYF. The V call is TRBV7-2, the J call TRBJ2-7; possibly TRBD1 for D (6 bases). CDR1 SGHTA and CDR2 FQGNSA come from the germline V gene. V was cut by 5 bases and J by 5 bases, with 19 bases left in between. The CDR3 sequence is 15 residues long.

The chain carries TRBV7-2 and TRBJ2-3; no definite D call. The CDR3 spans 13 residues. Trimming shortened V by 5 bases and J by 4 bases, and 10 bases separated the two germline ends. Germline values: CDR1 SGHTA, CDR2 FQGNSA. Here the CDR3 reads CASSPSRADTQYF. The CDR3 DNA is TGTGCCAGCAGCCCGTCTAGAGCAGATACGCAGTATTTT.

The chain is built from TRBV10-3 and TRBJ1-5; TRBD1 is a possible D gene (5 bases). There are 14 residues in the CDR3. CDR1 and CDR2 from the germline V gene are ENHRY and SYGVKD. Trimming took off 4 bases at V and 6 bases at J, with 13 bases between the two ends. The CDR3 DNA sequence: TGTGCCATCAGTGGGGGCAGGGAGGGTCAGCCCCAGCATTTT. As protein: CAISGGREGQPQHF.

V gene TRBV6-1 combines with J gene TRBJ2-3; 8 bases align to TRBD2. J was trimmed by 9 bases and V by 5 bases; bases with no gene match: 10. The length of the CDR3 is 14 residues. Germline CDR1 is MNHNS and CDR2 is SASEGT. The CDR3 region has the DNA TGTGCCAGCAGTAACTCACCGGGACTAGACACGCAGTATTTT. It encodes CASSNSPGLDTQYF.

The chain recombines TRBV7-7 with TRBJ2-3; TRBD2 is a possible D gene (6 bases). The CDR3 is 16 amino acids. CDR1 and CDR2 (germline): SSHAT, FNYEAQ (reference sequence). V gave up 1 base and J gave up 4 bases, with 15 bases separating them. In DNA, the CDR3 is TGTGCCAGCAGCTTAGGTTCGACGGGAGTGTCAGATACGCAGTATTTT. Protein product: CASSLGSTGVSDTQYF.

DNA for the CDR3: TGCGCCAGCAGCCAAGAACGGAGGGGATCGGCCTACGAGCAGTACTTC. Its protein is CASSQERRGSAYEQYF. The chain recombines TRBV4-1 with TRBJ2-7; D is perhaps TRBD2 (6 bases). With 0 bases removed from V and 2 bases from J, the gap between germline ends came to 14 bases. Looked up from germline, CDR1 is MGHRA and CDR2 is YSYEKL. This CDR3 comprises 16 residues.

The gene calls are TRBV4-2 and TRBJ2-2, with 9 positions matching TRBD1. Germline lookup yields CDR1 LGHNA and CDR2 YNFKEQ. The CDR3 is made up of 14 amino acids. Germline trimming cut 3 bases from V and 6 bases from J; bases unmatched to any gene: 2. CDR3 nucleotides: TGTGCCAGCAGCCACAGACAGGGGGCCGGGGAGCTGTTTTTT. The encoded protein is CASSHRQGAGELFF.

CDR3 DNA sequence: TGTGCCAGCAGCTCGACAGTTTTCTCTGGAAACACCATATATTTT. It codes for CASSSTVFSGNTIYF. The rearrangement links TRBV11-2 to TRBJ1-3, with D possibly being TRBD1 (5 bases). V was clipped by 4 bases and J by 0 bases, with 10 bases between them. Germline V gene data show CDR1 as SGHAT and CDR2 as FQNNGV. The CDR3 has 15 residues.

The rearrangement links TRBV5-1 to TRBJ2-2; D remains ambiguous. Deletions cut 6 bases from V and 4 bases from J, with 13 bases between. Germline CDR1 SGHRS, CDR2 YFSETQ. The CDR3 is 14 residues long. The CDR3 is CASTTPGGTGELFF. The DNA of the CDR3 is TGCGCCAGCACCACGCCCGGCGGCACCGGGGAGCTGTTTTTT.

The V call is TRBV9, the J call TRBJ2-7; perhaps TRBD1 as D (5 bases). Trimming took off 0 bases at V and 0 bases at J, with 7 bases between the two ends. Germline V gene sequence: CDR1 SGDLS, CDR2 YYNGEE. The CDR3 loop spans 14 amino acids. DNA for the CDR3: TGTGCCAGCAGCGTAGGCGACAGCTCCTACGAGCAGTACTTC. This encodes CASSVGDSSYEQYF. The full variable domain, completed using reference TRBV9 and TRBJ2-7, is DSGVTQTPKHLITATGQRVTLRCSPRSGDLSVYWYQQSLDQGLQFLIQYYNGEERAKGNILERFSAQQFPDLHSELNLSSLELGDSALYFCASSVGDSSYEQYFGPGTRLTVT.

This rearrangement joins TRBV6-5 to TRBJ1-5, with 7 positions matching TRBD1. The CDR3 has 15 amino acids. With 6 bases clipped from V and 9 bases from J, the junction kept 14 bases outside the gene matches. The germline gives CDR1 MNHEY, CDR2 SVGAGI. DNA of the CDR3: TGTGCCAGCAGCTCCAAAGGGGACAGTCCGAGGCCCCAGCATTTT. It yields the protein CASSSKGDSPRPQHF.

The chain employs TRBV9 and TRBJ2-6; D is possibly TRBD2 (6 bases). CDR3 size: 18 residues. Trimming took off 3 bases at V and 0 bases at J, with 16 bases between the two ends. The V gene's germline CDR1 is SGDLS and CDR2 YYNGEE. The CDR3 DNA follows: TGTGCCAGCAGCGCCCGTAGCGGTTTTAGCTCTGGGGCCAACGTCCTGACTTTC. Amino acid sequence: CASSARSGFSSGANVLTF. The full variable domain, completed using reference TRBV9 and TRBJ2-6, is DSGVTQTPKHLITATGQRVTLRCSPRSGDLSVYWYQQSLDQGLQFLIQYYNGEERAKGNILERFSAQQFPDLHSELNLSSLELGDSALYFCASSARSGFSSGANVLTFGAGSRLTVL.

The V call is TRBV27, the J call TRBJ1-5; possible D gene TRBD1, 5 bases. Germline loops: CDR1 MNHEY, CDR2 SMNVEV (reference sequence). Trimming took 3 bases from V and 1 from J, leaving 10 bases between them. This CDR3 has 15 amino acids. The DNA of the CDR3 is TGTGCCAGCAGTTTCTCAGGGTGGAGCAATCAGCCCCAGCATTTT. It yields the protein CASSFSGWSNQPQHF.

The J gene is TRBJ1-2, the V gene TRBV28, with a tentative D call TRBD1 (5 bases). Per germline, CDR1 MDHEN and CDR2 SYDVKM. Trimming took 11 bases from V and 4 from J, leaving 17 bases between them. The CDR3 totals 13 residues. Here the CDR3 reads CAVMKDTSYGYTF. CDR3 bases: TGTGCCGTCATGAAGGACACTTCCTATGGCTACACCTTC.

The chain carries TRBV10-3 and TRBJ1-3; D may be TRBD1 (6 bases). Germline V gene data show CDR1 as ENHRY and CDR2 as SYGVKD. The V gene lost 10 bases and the J gene lost 3 bases, with 19 bases spanning the gap. The CDR3 spans 15 residues. The CDR3, as DNA: TGTGCCAGCAACGTAGGGGGAACAGGTGGAAACACCATATATTTT. It specifies CASNVGGTGGNTIYF.